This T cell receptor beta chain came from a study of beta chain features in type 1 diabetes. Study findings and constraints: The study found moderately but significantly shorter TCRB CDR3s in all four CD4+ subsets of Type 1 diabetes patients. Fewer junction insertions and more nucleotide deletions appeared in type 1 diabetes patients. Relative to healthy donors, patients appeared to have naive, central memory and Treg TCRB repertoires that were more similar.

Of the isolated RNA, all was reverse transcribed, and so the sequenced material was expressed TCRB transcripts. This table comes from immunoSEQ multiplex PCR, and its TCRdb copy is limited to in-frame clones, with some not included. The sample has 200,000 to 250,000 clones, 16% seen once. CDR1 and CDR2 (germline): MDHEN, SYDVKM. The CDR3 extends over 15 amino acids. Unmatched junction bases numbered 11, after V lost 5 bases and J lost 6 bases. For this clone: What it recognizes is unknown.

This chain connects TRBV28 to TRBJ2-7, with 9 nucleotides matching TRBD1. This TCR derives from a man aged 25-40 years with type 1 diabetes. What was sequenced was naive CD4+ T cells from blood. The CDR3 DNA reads TGTGCCAGCAGTACAACGGGACAGGGAAAATCCGAGCAGTACTTC. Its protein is CASSTTGQGKSEQYF.